The 29 T cell receptor beta chains below come from one sample, sequenced in a study of blood T cells in healthy people across ages (dated by TCRdb to between 2014 and 2017). Receptor amplification or capture employed 5' RACE. The sequencer was an Illumina HiSeq 2500. A second PCR of about 6 to 11 cycles was performed with a sample-barcoded 5' primer and a J-beta primer mix. The public sequencing data were trimmed at Q25 with fastp and processed into clonotypes with MiXCR by TCRdb, which kept only in-frame beta chains. Here each entry gathers all rows of one CDR3 protein and keeps the most common genes and DNA. The sample table contains hundreds of thousands of distinct CDR3 sequences; only one count was recorded for about 62% of them. The leading ten clones occupy 20% to 25% of the sample. The sequencing sample was made of blood. The receptors come from a young man in good health.

The rearrangement links TRBV6-6 to TRBJ2-1; a weak D match, TRBD1 (6 bases). The V gene's germline CDR1 is MNHNY and CDR2 SVGAGI (reference sequence). The CDR3 is 15 residues long. The V end lost 4 bases, the J end lost 0 bases, and 10 bases lay between the germline ends. DNA of the CDR3: TGTGCCAGCAGTTTCTTACAGGGCTCCTACAATGAGCAGTTCTTC. Residues: CASSFLQGSYNEQFF.

This clonotype showed up just a few times. The V gene is TRBV29-1, the J gene TRBJ2-5; D ambiguous. CDR3 size: 13 residues. V lost 4 bases and J 0 bases, leaving 9 bases between the germline ends. The germline gives CDR1 SQVTM, CDR2 ANQGSEA. DNA for the CDR3: TGCAGCGTTGCGACCACCCACCAAGAGACCCAGTACTTC. Residues: CSVATTHQETQYF.

The V gene is TRBV7-2, the J gene TRBJ2-1, with D tentatively TRBD2 (6 bases). The CDR3 totals 16 residues. Germline lookup yields CDR1 SGHTA and CDR2 FQGNSA. V was clipped by 2 bases and J by 2 bases, with 13 bases between them. This CDR3 reads CASSLRVAAPYNEQFF. As DNA, the CDR3 is TGTGCCAGCAGCTTACGGGTAGCGGCACCCTACAATGAGCAGTTCTTC.

This clonotype was detected a few times. The chain has TRBV3-1 and TRBJ2-3; TRBD1 or TRBD2 may be the D gene (7 bases each). Germline values: CDR1 LGHDT, CDR2 YNNKEL (reference sequence). This CDR3 comprises 18 residues. V gave up 1 base and J gave up 5 bases, with 22 bases separating them. The CDR3 DNA sequence: TGTGCCAGCAGCCAAGCGGCAAAATCAGGGGGAGGGGGAGATACGCAGTATTTT. The encoded protein is CASSQAAKSGGGGDTQYF.

This clonotype was seen a handful of times. The J gene is TRBJ1-6, the V gene TRBV20-1; D call uncertain. Trimming took 3 bases from V and 9 from J, leaving 9 bases between them. This CDR3 has 12 residues. CDR1 DFQATT and CDR2 SNEGSKA come from the germline V gene (reference sequence). CDR3 region: CSASSASSPLHF. CDR3 DNA sequence: TGCAGTGCTAGTAGTGCATCTTCACCCCTCCACTTT.

This clonotype was observed a handful of times. The chain employs TRBV7-2 and TRBJ2-3; D is unresolved. The V end was cut by 4 bases, the J end by 7 bases, with 12 bases between. Germline V lookup: CDR1 SGHTA, CDR2 FQGNSA. This CDR3 is 13 amino acids long. The CDR3 sequence is CASSWTQENTQYF. CDR3 bases: TGTGCCAGCAGCTGGACGCAGGAGAATACGCAGTATTTT.

A note on this clonotype: With a much larger clone just one base away, this may be a read error. CDR3: CASSVHVRGNTEAFF. In DNA, the CDR3 is TGTGCCAGCAGTGTACATGTCAGGGGGAACACTGAAGCTTTCTTT. This chain links TRBV25-1 with TRBJ1-1, with D possibly matching TRBD1 (6 bases). Trimming cost V 4 bases and J 1 base, with 13 bases left between them. The CDR3 runs to 15 residues. Germline V gene sequence: CDR1 MGHDK, CDR2 SYGVNS.

This chain uses TRBV20-1 with TRBJ2-1; TRBD1 agrees at 9 bases. The CDR3 consists of 14 residues. Germline V gene sequence: CDR1 DFQATT, CDR2 SNEGSKA (reference sequence). V lost 1 base, J lost 7 bases, and 5 bases stayed unmatched. CDR3 bases: TGCAGTGCTAGAGCGGGACAGGGCTTTAATGAGCAGTTCTTC. Protein: CSARAGQGFNEQFF.

The genes are TRBV5-1 and TRBJ2-1; 9 bases are shared with TRBD1. The ends lost 4 bases at V and 5 bases at J; junction bases unmatched: 7. Germline assignment: CDR1 SGHRS and CDR2 YFSETQ. The CDR3 totals 15 residues. Written as DNA, the CDR3 is TGCGCCAGCAGCGTGACAGGGGGGCCAGACAATGAGCAGTTCTTC. Its protein is CASSVTGGPDNEQFF.

This clonotype was seen a single time. The chain uses TRBV20-1 and TRBJ2-1; D may be TRBD2 (6 bases). This CDR3 region has 13 residues. V lost 3 bases to trimming and J lost 10 bases, with 16 bases between them. Germline V gene lookup returns CDR1 DFQATT and CDR2 SNEGSKA (reference sequence). The DNA of the CDR3 is TGCAGTGCTAGTAGGGACTCGACCCCAGAGCAGTTCTTC. Translated: CSASRDSTPEQFF.

The chain uses TRBV6-6 and TRBJ1-6; D uncertain. Germline V gene sequence: CDR1 MNHNY, CDR2 SVGAGI (reference sequence). CDR3 length equals 12 residues. The V end was cut by 3 bases, the J end by 9 bases, with 6 bases between. Here the CDR3 reads CASSYGSSPLHF. The CDR3 DNA is TGTGCCAGCAGTTATGGCAGTTCACCCCTCCACTTT.

The chain couples TRBV7-2 to TRBJ2-5; 9 bases are a match to TRBD2. CDR1 and CDR2 (germline): SGHTA, FQGNSA. The CDR3 loop spans 16 amino acids. J gave up 2 bases and V 1 base, and 5 bases lay outside the gene matches. The CDR3 reads CASSLGASGAQETQYF. The CDR3 nucleotides read TGTGCCAGCAGCTTAGGGGCTAGCGGGGCACAAGAGACCCAGTACTTC.

The chain uses TRBV4-1 and TRBJ2-2, with no clear D. Germline lookup yields CDR1 MGHRA and CDR2 YSYEKL. With 0 bases removed from V and 6 bases from J, the gap between germline ends came to 8 bases. There are 14 residues in the CDR3. CDR3 sequence: CASSQEVRAGELFF. The CDR3 region has the DNA TGCGCCAGCAGCCAAGAAGTACGGGCCGGGGAGCTGTTTTTT.

This clonotype was counted only a few times. The rearrangement links TRBV5-1 to TRBJ2-5; D might be TRBD1 or TRBD2, each matching 5 bases. The V and J ends lost 0 bases and 9 bases respectively, with 12 bases between them. The CDR3 totals 13 residues. Germline CDR1 SGHRS, CDR2 YFSETQ. Here the CDR3 reads CASSLEGTASQYF. DNA of the CDR3: TGCGCCAGCAGCTTGGAGGGGACCGCCTCCCAGTACTTC.

The chain uses TRBV27 and TRBJ1-6, with D maybe TRBD1 (5 bases). Germline CDR1 reads MNHEY; CDR2 reads SMNVEV (reference sequence). The V end lost 6 bases, the J end lost 10 bases, and 16 bases lay between the germline ends. The CDR3 totals 14 residues. CDR3 DNA sequence: TGTGCCAGCAGGGGGACCGGGGGAATATCACCCCTCCACTTT. It codes for CASRGTGGISPLHF.

This clonotype was detected ten times or more. The rearrangement joins TRBV20-1 to TRBJ1-1; no definite D call. Trimming stripped 0 bases from V and 2 bases from J, with 16 bases between. This CDR3 region has 16 residues. Germline lookup yields CDR1 DFQATT and CDR2 SNEGSKA (reference sequence). The CDR3 is CSARDQMRYGNTEAFF. DNA of the CDR3: TGCAGTGCTAGAGATCAAATGCGATATGGAAACACTGAAGCTTTCTTT.

V usage is TRBV5-1 and J usage is TRBJ2-4; 10 bases agree with TRBD1. The CDR3 extends over 16 amino acids. The junction had 16 bases not matched to a gene; V was cut back by 3 bases and J by 13 bases. Germline V gene data show CDR1 as SGHRS and CDR2 as YFSETQ. CDR3 nucleotide sequence: TGCGCCAGCAGCTCCAGCCCGACAGGGGGCTTTGGGGAGCAGTACTTC. This translates into CASSSSPTGGFGEQYF.

The chain is built from TRBV15 and TRBJ2-7; TRBD2 is a possible D gene (5 bases). V was shortened by 8 bases and J by 0 bases, with 11 bases between the two germline ends. CDR3 size: 13 residues. Germline lookup yields CDR1 LNHNV and CDR2 YYDKDF (reference sequence). The CDR3 sequence: CATSTGDSYEQYF. The CDR3 nucleotides are TGTGCCACCTCGACCGGGGACTCCTACGAGCAGTACTTC.

The chain employs TRBV28 and TRBJ2-1; 8 nucleotides align to TRBD2. Germline trimming cut 9 bases from V and 8 bases from J; bases unmatched to any gene: 12. Per germline, CDR1 MDHEN and CDR2 SYDVKM. The CDR3 contains 14 residues. CDR3 sequence: CASNRPGGPYEQFF. DNA of the CDR3: TGTGCCAGTAACCGGCCGGGAGGGCCGTATGAGCAGTTCTTC.

The chain has TRBV5-6 and TRBJ1-6; 7 bases are shared with TRBD1. The CDR3 has 14 amino acids. Looked up from germline, CDR1 is SGHDT and CDR2 is YYEEEE. The trim removed 4 bases at V and 11 bases at J, leaving 9 bases unmatched. CDR3 in amino acids: CASSQVGQEAPLHF. CDR3 coding DNA: TGTGCCAGCAGCCAGGTCGGACAGGAAGCACCCCTCCACTTT.

This clonotype showed up just a few times. This chain joins TRBV7-3 and TRBJ2-5, with a possible D match to TRBD1 (5 bases). The germline V gene encodes CDR1 SGHTA and CDR2 FQGTGA. This CDR3 contains 14 residues. V was clipped by 5 bases and J by 6 bases, with 16 bases between them. CDR3: CASSQGSGPQTQYF. CDR3 DNA: TGTGCCAGCAGCCAGGGTAGTGGTCCTCAGACCCAGTACTTC.

This clonotype was seen ten or more times. V usage is TRBV7-2 and J usage is TRBJ2-5, with 10 bases that match TRBD1. The CDR3 has 13 residues. Per germline, CDR1 SGHTA and CDR2 FQGNSA. The trim removed 3 bases at V and 5 bases at J, leaving 0 bases unmatched. The CDR3 coding sequence is TGTGCCAGCAGCTTGGACAGGGGGGAGACCCAGTACTTC. As protein: CASSLDRGETQYF.

The V and J genes are TRBV28 and TRBJ1-4; 8 bases are shared with TRBD1. CDR1 is MDHEN, CDR2 SYDVKM, per germline. With V trimmed by 6 bases and J by 8 bases, 11 bases remained unmatched. The CDR3 spans 15 residues. The CDR3 DNA sequence: TGTGCCAGCAGCTCTCGGAGACAGGGGAACGAAAAACTGTTTTTT. It is translated as CASSSRRQGNEKLFF. The variable domain in full, completed from reference TRBV28 and TRBJ1-4, reads DVKVTQSSRYLVKRTGEKVFLECVQDMDHENMFWYRQDPGLGLRLIYFSYDVKMKEKGDIPEGYSVSREKKERFSLILESASTNQTSMYLCASSSRRQGNEKLFFGSGTQLSVL.

The chain uses TRBV6-5 and TRBJ1-2, with D perhaps matching TRBD1 (6 bases). Germline assignment: CDR1 MNHEY and CDR2 SVGAGI. Trimming stripped 6 bases from V and 8 bases from J, with 25 bases between. This CDR3 is built from 16 residues. The CDR3 bases are TGTGCCAGCAGACAGGACCAGGGGAGATTCGCGGGAGGCTACACCTTC. Translating it yields CASRQDQGRFAGGYTF.

The genes are TRBV4-2 and TRBJ2-1; 7 bases match TRBD2. The end of the DNA is better explained by TRBJ2-7, so the J call may be wrong. There are 17 residues in the CDR3. Germline CDR1 is LGHNA and CDR2 is YNFKEQ. CDR3 sequence (DNA): TGTGCCAGCAGCCAAGATGGAAGCGGGACCCCCTACAATGAGCAGTACTTC. Protein product: CASSQDGSGTPYNEQYF.

The chain is built from TRBV27 and TRBJ2-1; D possibly corresponds to TRBD1 (6 bases). Germline CDR1 MNHEY, CDR2 SMNVEV (reference sequence). This CDR3 has 14 amino acids. The V gene lost 2 bases and the J gene lost 8 bases, with 13 bases spanning the gap. In DNA, the CDR3 is TGTGCCAGCAGTTTAACTTGGACAGATTATGAGCAGTTCTTC. It yields the protein CASSLTWTDYEQFF.

This chain uses TRBV20-1 with TRBJ2-5, with 8 nucleotides matching TRBD1. The J call may be incorrect, as the DNA end agrees better with TRBJ2-7. The CDR3 spans 15 residues. CDR1 and CDR2 from the germline V gene are DFQATT and SNEGSKA (reference sequence). For the CDR3, the DNA is TGCAGTGCTACCCCCAGGGGGCTTCTAGGTTACGAGCAGTACTTC. Translating it yields CSATPRGLLGYEQYF.

The sample holds a few counts of this clonotype. Its ends do not fully match the called genes, so a read error is possible. V is TRBV4-3 and J is TRBJ2-1, with 7 bases lining up with TRBD1. Germline CDR1 LGHNA, CDR2 YSLEER. The length of the CDR3 is 15 residues. The CDR3 DNA follows: TGCGCCAGCAGCCAAGATATCGGACAGGCCGATGAGCAGTTCTTT. This translates into CASSQDIGQADEQFF.

This clonotype appeared many times. The chain is built from TRBV20-1 and TRBJ1-2; D is undetermined. Germline V CDR1 and CDR2: DFQATT, SNEGSKA (reference sequence). Trimming stripped 4 bases from V and 4 bases from J, with 13 bases between. CDR3 length: 13 residues. CDR3 sequence reads: CSANLPGSYGYTF. In DNA, the CDR3 is TGCAGTGCTAACCTTCCCGGGAGCTATGGCTACACCTTC.